The following is a T cell receptor beta chain sequence with its context. What it binds is not known. This sample stems from a study of T cell repertoires in cytomegalovirus infection. Study in general: A matching HLA type, together with CMV infection, was signaled by public TCR beta signatures.

Overall study findings and caveats: Cumulative frequency of public TCR beta families picked out carriers of CMV plus the relevant HLA. HLA-C-restricted CMV-specific TCR beta clonotypes prevailed in the ex vivo response.

One entry per CDR3 protein, called by TCRdb with MiXCR from the reads. Of under 150,000 distinct CDR3 sequences detected, roughly a quarter appear once; the ten largest clones hold almost 35%. Material for sequencing was PBMCs, sequenced either directly or after in vitro stimulation (not recorded which). The sequence was obtained from a human donor in good health (CMV status not recorded). Some clones in this sample may be carry-over from other donors' samples.

CDR3 sequence reads: CASSYASGRSRESGYTF. CDR3 sequence (DNA): TGTGCCAGCAGTTACGCCTCGGGTAGATCGAGGGAAAGTGGCTACACCTTC. The chain recombines TRBV6-6 with TRBJ1-2, with D uncertain. CDR1 is MNHNY and CDR2 is SVGAGI in the germline V gene (reference sequence). The CDR3 is made up of 17 amino acids. V was cut by 2 bases and J by 7 bases, with 23 bases left in between.